These 28 T cell receptor beta chains were all obtained from the same sample, sequenced in a study of control samples from healthy donors and cancer patients. Method: immunoSEQ multiplex PCR; TCRdb's copy keeps in-frame clones and lacks some. The sample consists of some 120,000 clones, around 87% of them appearing once. The material sequenced was blood. Receptor source: a man aged 40-49 years in good health.

The chain combines TRBV20-1 with TRBJ1-2, with no clear D. CDR3 size: 11 residues. From germline, CDR1 is DFQATT and CDR2 SNEGSKA (reference sequence). Trimming took off 5 bases at V and 3 bases at J, with 7 bases between the two ends. The CDR3 nucleotides are TGCAGTGCTCCAGTGGACTATGGCTACACCTTC. Its translation is CSAPVDYGYTF.

The gene calls are TRBV25-1 and TRBJ1-4; 11 nucleotides match TRBD1. The CDR3 loop spans 16 amino acids. Germline CDR1 and CDR2: MGHDK and SYGVNS. V was clipped by 8 bases and J by 6 bases; unmatched bases: 11. CDR3 nucleotide sequence: TGTGCCAGCCCAGGGACAGGGGGTTGTGGTGATGAAAAACTGTTTTTT. Residues: CASPGTGGCGDEKLFF.

The chain uses TRBV5-1 and TRBJ2-1, with 12 bases lining up with TRBD2. Germline assignment: CDR1 SGHRS and CDR2 YFSETQ. The CDR3 sequence is 16 residues long. V dropped 3 bases and J dropped 5; count of bases not matched to a gene: 6. The CDR3 region has the DNA TGCGCCAGCAGCTCAGGACTAGCGGGGATCAACAATGAGCAGTTCTTC. It codes for CASSSGLAGINNEQFF.

The chain is built from TRBV6-5 and TRBJ1-2, with D unclear. The CDR3 spans 12 residues. V lost 7 bases to trimming and J lost 8 bases, with 14 bases between them. Germline assignment: CDR1 MNHEY and CDR2 SVGAGI. The CDR3 loop is CASTEDTTGYTF. The CDR3 region has the DNA TGTGCCAGCACCGAAGACACGACGGGCTACACCTTC.

The V call is TRBV7-2, the J call TRBJ1-5; D is ambiguous. The CDR3 consists of 13 residues. Germline lookup yields CDR1 SGHTA and CDR2 FQGNSA. Trimming stripped 1 base from V and 6 bases from J, with 7 bases between. CDR3 region: CASSLDGFQPQHF. The CDR3 nucleotides are TGTGCCAGCAGCTTAGATGGGTTTCAGCCCCAGCATTTT.

The chain combines TRBV2 with TRBJ1-2, with TRBD1 matching 7 bases. The CDR3 has 15 amino acids. Germline trimming cut 4 bases from V and 0 bases from J; bases unmatched to any gene: 5. Germline V gives CDR1 SNHLY, CDR2 FYNNEI. Written as DNA, the CDR3 is TGTGCCAGCAGTGGACAGGGAGGGACTAACTATGGCTACACCTTC. It yields the protein CASSGQGGTNYGYTF. Complete variable domain (other parts from reference TRBV2 and TRBJ1-2): EPEVTQTPSHQVTQMGQEVILRCVPISNHLYFYWYRQILGQKVEFLVSFYNNEISEKSEIFDDQFSVERPDGSNFTLKIRSTKLEDSAMYFCASSGQGGTNYGYTFGSGTRLTVV.

The genes are TRBV7-9 and TRBJ2-7, with D tentatively TRBD2 (6 bases). This CDR3 region has 12 residues. Trimming pared 5 bases from V and 9 bases from J, leaving 14 bases between. CDR1 and CDR2 from the germline V gene are SEHNR and FQNEAQ (reference sequence). The CDR3 DNA reads TGTGCCAGCAGCCCGTACTCCGGGAGGCAGTACTTC. Its translation: CASSPYSGRQYF.

The CDR3 DNA reads TGTGCCAGCAGTAAGGACAGGGGCAAAAATGAGCAGTTCTTC. Its translation: CASSKDRGKNEQFF. The chain has TRBV6-6 and TRBJ2-1, with 9 bases identical to TRBD1. Per germline, CDR1 MNHNY and CDR2 SVGAGI (reference sequence). The CDR3 is 14 amino acids. The J segment lost 7 bases and the V segment lost 5 bases, leaving 6 bases of the junction unmatched.

This clone appeared a few times. The chain combines TRBV6-5 with TRBJ1-6; 11 bases agree with TRBD1. Germline V lookup: CDR1 MNHEY, CDR2 SVGAGI. Trimming at V came to 7 bases and at J to 10 bases, leaving 6 bases not matched to a gene. The CDR3 has 14 amino acids. The CDR3: CASTKGDRGSPLHF. In DNA, the CDR3 is TGTGCCAGCACCAAGGGGGACAGGGGGTCACCCCTCCACTTT.

This clone was seen more than once but under ten times. J is TRBJ2-7 and V is TRBV12-3 or TRBV12-4; D uncertain. CDR3 size: 13 residues. V was trimmed by 5 bases and J by 5 bases, leaving 13 bases between them. This chain's CDR3 is CASSPGPANEQYF. CDR3 bases: TGTGCCAGCAGTCCAGGACCCGCTAACGAGCAGTACTTC.

Of note for this clone: Other DNA sequences in the sample encode the same CDR3. V is TRBV9 and J is TRBJ1-1; 9 nucleotides agree with TRBD1. This CDR3 contains 14 residues. CDR1 and CDR2 from the germline V gene are SGDLS and YYNGEE. Trimming removed 2 bases from V and 1 base from J; junction bases left unmatched: 0. CDR3 loop: CASSVGQGNTEAFF. In nucleotides, the CDR3 is TGTGCCAGCAGCGTGGGACAGGGGAACACTGAAGCTTTCTTT.

The chain has TRBV24-1 and TRBJ2-7, with TRBD2 identical over 9 bases. J was trimmed by 3 bases and V by 4 bases; bases with no gene match: 9. This CDR3 has 16 residues. Germline-derived CDR1 and CDR2 are KGHDR and SFDVKD. The chain's CDR3 is CATSDRSGGHGYEQYF. DNA of the CDR3: TGTGCCACCAGTGACCGAAGCGGGGGGCACGGCTACGAGCAGTACTTC.

The chain recombines TRBV2 with TRBJ1-1; D perhaps matches TRBD1 (5 bases). CDR1 is SNHLY and CDR2 is FYNNEI in the germline V gene. The germline V and J ends were trimmed by 4 bases and 4 bases, with 13 bases remaining between them. The CDR3 runs to 14 residues. CDR3 DNA sequence: TGTGCCAGCAGTGTTGGGGACCCGAGCACTGAAGCTTTCTTT. Protein product: CASSVGDPSTEAFF.

The chain is built from TRBV4-3 and TRBJ2-6; D unclear. The CDR3 length is 17 residues. The germline V gene encodes CDR1 LGHNA and CDR2 YSLEER. V lost 0 bases and J 0 bases, leaving 9 bases between the germline ends. DNA of the CDR3: TGCGCCAGCAGCCAAGACGGAACTAACTCTGGGGCCAACGTCCTGACTTTC. The encoded protein is CASSQDGTNSGANVLTF.

This rearrangement joins TRBV2 to TRBJ2-7, with D maybe TRBD1 (7 bases). The germline V gene has CDR1 SNHLY and CDR2 FYNNEI. The V gene lost 7 bases and the J gene lost 7 bases, with 23 bases spanning the gap. This CDR3 has 15 amino acids. CDR3 protein: CASTARGRDKGEQYF. CDR3 in DNA: TGTGCCAGCACAGCAAGGGGGCGGGACAAGGGTGAGCAGTACTTC.

The V gene is TRBV11-3, the J gene TRBJ2-2; D is perhaps TRBD1 or TRBD2 (7 bases each). Germline CDR1 is SGHNT and CDR2 is YENEEA. CDR3 length equals 19 residues. V was shortened by 5 bases and J by 4 bases, with 26 bases between the two germline ends. The CDR3 is CASSLMRGTASEFTGELFF. Here the CDR3 DNA reads TGTGCCAGCAGCCTAATGCGGGGGACAGCCTCAGAGTTCACCGGGGAGCTGTTTTTT.

This chain joins TRBV18 and TRBJ1-4; D not resolved. The CDR3 runs to 14 residues. The germline gives CDR1 KGHSH, CDR2 LQKENI. The germline V and J ends were trimmed by 3 bases and 3 bases, with 8 bases remaining between them. In DNA form, the CDR3 reads TGTGCCAGCTCACCCCTCGACGCTAATGAAAAACTGTTTTTT. This encodes CASSPLDANEKLFF.

The chain is built from TRBV19 and TRBJ2-7, with a possible D match to TRBD2 (5 bases). The CDR3 runs 12 residues. V lost 5 bases and J lost 4, with 9 bases in between. Germline-derived CDR1 and CDR2 are LNHDA and SQIVND (reference sequence). This CDR3 reads CASSDGIYEQYF. CDR3 bases: TGTGCCAGTAGTGACGGGATTTACGAGCAGTACTTC.

The V gene is TRBV5-1, the J gene TRBJ1-2; 9 positions match TRBD1. J lost 7 bases, V lost 2 bases, and 3 bases had no gene match. This CDR3 has 13 residues. Germline V gene data show CDR1 as SGHRS and CDR2 as YFSETQ. The CDR3 loop is CASSFGQGSGYTF. The CDR3 region has the DNA TGCGCCAGCAGCTTCGGACAGGGGAGTGGCTACACCTTC.

This sequence joins TRBV6-6 and TRBJ1-2; perhaps TRBD1 as D (6 bases). Germline V lookup: CDR1 MNHNY, CDR2 SVGAGI (reference sequence). V dropped 0 bases and J dropped 7 bases, with 12 bases sitting between them. The CDR3 is 14 residues long. CDR3 sequence reads: CASSYSSGGAGYTF. The CDR3 nucleotides read TGTGCCAGCAGTTACTCTAGTGGGGGCGCTGGCTACACCTTC.

This sequence joins TRBV19 and TRBJ2-3, with 7 bases aligning to TRBD2. Germline lookup yields CDR1 LNHDA and CDR2 SQIVND (reference sequence). CDR3 length equals 13 residues. The V and J ends lost 5 bases and 2 bases, in that order; junction bases with no gene match: 1. This chain's CDR3 is CASSGGVTDTQYF. The CDR3 DNA sequence: TGTGCCAGTAGTGGGGGGGTCACAGATACGCAGTATTTT.

The table lists this clone with a few counts. The rearrangement uses TRBV10-2 and TRBJ1-5, with a possible D match to TRBD1 (6 bases). The germline CDR1 and CDR2 sequences are WSHSY and SAAADI. The CDR3 has 13 residues. The V gene lost 6 bases and the J gene lost 4 bases, with 10 bases spanning the gap. CDR3 region: CASRAQGNQPQHF. DNA for the CDR3: TGCGCCAGCAGGGCGCAGGGGAATCAGCCCCAGCATTTT.

J is TRBJ2-4 and V is TRBV14, with 10 nucleotides matching TRBD2. Germline CDR1 is SGHDN and CDR2 is FVKESK. This CDR3 comprises 17 residues. J was trimmed by 1 base and V by 3 bases; bases with no gene match: 6. As DNA, the CDR3 is TGTGCCAGCAGCCAGCTCGGACTAGCGGACGCCAAAAACATTCAGTACTTC. Protein: CASSQLGLADAKNIQYF.

This clone was detected only a few times. V gene TRBV7-9 combines with J gene TRBJ1-4, with D uncertain. V was trimmed by 2 bases and J by 0 bases, leaving 10 bases between them. Germline assignment: CDR1 SEHNR and CDR2 FQNEAQ (reference sequence). CDR3 length: 16 amino acids. In nucleotides, the CDR3 is TGTGCCAGCAGCTTATCGCAGGCCTCAACTAATGAAAAACTGTTTTTT. The encoded protein is CASSLSQASTNEKLFF.

This clone was seen a single time. The V and J genes are TRBV25-1 and TRBJ2-1; possibly TRBD1 for D (5 bases). The CDR3 is made up of 16 amino acids. Looked up from germline, CDR1 is MGHDK and CDR2 is SYGVNS. V lost 2 bases to trimming and J lost 3 bases, with 14 bases between them. CDR3 sequence (DNA): TGTGCCAGCAGTGAAGCCCAGGGCCGCGACTACAATGAGCAGTTCTTC. Its protein product is CASSEAQGRDYNEQFF.

This chain uses TRBV10-3 with TRBJ2-7, with 8 bases lining up with TRBD1. Trimming cost V 6 bases and J 4 bases; bases outside gene matches: 14. CDR1 ENHRY and CDR2 SYGVKD come from the germline V gene. The CDR3 covers 16 residues. The CDR3, as DNA: TGTGCCATCAGAGAGCCTAGGCCAGGGGGCTCGTACGAGCAGTACTTC. Amino acid sequence: CAIREPRPGGSYEQYF.

The V gene is TRBV6-5, the J gene TRBJ2-2, with unresolved D. Trimming shortened V by 2 bases and J by 0 bases, and 7 bases separated the two germline ends. CDR3 length equals 15 residues. Germline V gene sequence: CDR1 MNHEY, CDR2 SVGAGI. For the CDR3, the DNA is TGTGCCAGCAGTTACACGGACGCGAACACCGGGGAGCTGTTTTTT. This translates into CASSYTDANTGELFF.

The chain joins TRBV25-1 to TRBJ2-3; D unclear. Trimming stripped 3 bases from V and 0 bases from J, with 16 bases between. Germline CDR1 reads MGHDK; CDR2 reads SYGVNS. CDR3 size: 17 residues. CDR3 sequence: CASSDDPDGSSTDTQYF. The CDR3 region has the DNA TGTGCCAGCAGTGACGACCCGGACGGCTCTAGCACAGATACGCAGTATTTT. Full variable domain (missing parts from reference TRBV25-1 and TRBJ2-3): EADIYQTPRYLVIGTGKKITLECSQTMGHDKMYWYQQDPGMELHLIHYSYGVNSTEKGDLSSESTVSRIRTEHFPLTLESARPSHTSQYLCASSDDPDGSSTDTQYFGPGTRLTVL.